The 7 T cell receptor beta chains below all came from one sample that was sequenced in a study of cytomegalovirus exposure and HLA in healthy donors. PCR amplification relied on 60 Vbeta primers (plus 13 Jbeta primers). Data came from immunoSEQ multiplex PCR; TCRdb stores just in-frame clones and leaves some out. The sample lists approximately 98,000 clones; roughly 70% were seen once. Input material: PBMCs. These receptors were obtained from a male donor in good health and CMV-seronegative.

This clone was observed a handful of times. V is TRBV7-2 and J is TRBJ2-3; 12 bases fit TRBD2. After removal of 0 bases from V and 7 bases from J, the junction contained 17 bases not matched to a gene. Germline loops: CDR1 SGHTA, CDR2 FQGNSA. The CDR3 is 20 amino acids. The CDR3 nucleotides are TGTGCCAGCAGCTTAGCCACAGGGGGGAAGCTAGCGGGAGGGATAAATACGCAGTATTTT. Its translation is CASSLATGGKLAGGINTQYF.

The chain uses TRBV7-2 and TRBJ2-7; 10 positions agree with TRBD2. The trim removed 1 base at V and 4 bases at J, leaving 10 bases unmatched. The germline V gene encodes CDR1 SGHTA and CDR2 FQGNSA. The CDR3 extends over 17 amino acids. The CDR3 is CASSLGLAGRARYEQYF. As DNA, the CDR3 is TGTGCCAGCAGCTTAGGACTAGCGGGTCGGGCCCGATACGAGCAGTACTTC.

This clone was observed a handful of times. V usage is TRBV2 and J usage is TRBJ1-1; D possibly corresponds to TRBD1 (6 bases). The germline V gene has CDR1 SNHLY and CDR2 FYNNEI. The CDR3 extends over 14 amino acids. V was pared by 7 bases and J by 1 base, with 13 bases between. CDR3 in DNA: TGTGCCAGCAATGTCAGGGGTTCGAACACTGAAGCTTTCTTT. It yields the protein CASNVRGSNTEAFF.

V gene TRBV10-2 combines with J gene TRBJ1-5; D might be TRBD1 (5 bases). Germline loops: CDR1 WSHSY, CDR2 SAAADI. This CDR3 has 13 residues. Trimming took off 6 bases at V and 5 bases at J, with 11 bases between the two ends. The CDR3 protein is CASSPPGDQPQHF. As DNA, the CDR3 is TGCGCCAGCAGCCCTCCGGGGGATCAGCCCCAGCATTTT.

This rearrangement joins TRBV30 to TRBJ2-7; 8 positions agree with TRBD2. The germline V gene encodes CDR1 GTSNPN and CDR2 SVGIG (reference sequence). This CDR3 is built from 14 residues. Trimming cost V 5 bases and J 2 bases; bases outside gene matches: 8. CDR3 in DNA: TGTGCCTGGCAATCTAGCGGGCTCACCTACGAGCAGTACTTC. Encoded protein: CAWQSSGLTYEQYF. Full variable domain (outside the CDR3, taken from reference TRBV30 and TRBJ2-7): SQTIHQWPATLVQPVGSPLSLECTVEGTSNPNLYWYRQAAGRGLQLLFYSVGIGQISSEVPQNLSASRPQDRQFILSSKKLLLSDSGFYLCAWQSSGLTYEQYFGPGTRLTVT.

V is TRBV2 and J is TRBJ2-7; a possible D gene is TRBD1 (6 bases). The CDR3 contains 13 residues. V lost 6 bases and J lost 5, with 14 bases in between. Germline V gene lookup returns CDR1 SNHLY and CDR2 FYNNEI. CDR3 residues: CASSEGDGNEQYF. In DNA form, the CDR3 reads TGTGCCAGCAGCGAGGGGGACGGGAACGAGCAGTACTTC.

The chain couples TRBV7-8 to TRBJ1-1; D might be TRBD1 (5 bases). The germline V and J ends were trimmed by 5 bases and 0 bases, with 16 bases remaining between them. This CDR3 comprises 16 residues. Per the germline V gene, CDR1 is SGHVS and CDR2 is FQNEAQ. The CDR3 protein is CASSPRHRNLNTEAFF. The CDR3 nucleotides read TGTGCCAGCAGCCCCCGCCACAGGAACTTGAACACTGAAGCTTTCTTT.